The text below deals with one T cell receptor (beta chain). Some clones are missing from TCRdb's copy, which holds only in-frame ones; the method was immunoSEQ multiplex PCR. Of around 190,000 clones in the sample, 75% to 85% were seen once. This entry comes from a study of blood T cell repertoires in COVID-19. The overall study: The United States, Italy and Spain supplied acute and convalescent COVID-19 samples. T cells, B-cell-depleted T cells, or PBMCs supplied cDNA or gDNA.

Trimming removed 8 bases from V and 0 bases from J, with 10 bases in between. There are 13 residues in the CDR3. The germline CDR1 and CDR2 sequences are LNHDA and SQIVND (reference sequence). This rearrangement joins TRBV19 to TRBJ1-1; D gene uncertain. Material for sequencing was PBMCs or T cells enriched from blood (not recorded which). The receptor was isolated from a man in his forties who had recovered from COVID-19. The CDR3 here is CASGVWVNTEAFF. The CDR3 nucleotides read TGTGCCAGTGGAGTCTGGGTGAACACTGAAGCTTTCTTT.